The subject of this entry is one TCR beta chain. The data are from a study of cytomegalovirus exposure and HLA in healthy donors. CDR1 is SGDLS, CDR2 YYNGEE, per germline. CDR3 size: 16 residues. V was cut by 0 bases and J by 5 bases, with 14 bases left in between. PCR primers comprised 60 Vbeta and 13 Jbeta primers. Clones were read by immunoSEQ multiplex PCR, and TCRdb kept only the in-frame ones, dropping some. The sample has about 230,000 clones; approximately 80% are singletons. The V call is TRBV9, the J call TRBJ1-4; no definite D call. The sequence came from a woman aged 35 to 49 in good health and CMV-seronegative. The sample comprised PBMCs. The CDR3 DNA reads as TGTGCCAGCAGCGTAGTGGAAGAGGGCTCGAATGAAAAACTGTTTTTT. Residues: CASSVVEEGSNEKLFF. The variable domain in full, with the rest retrieved from reference TRBV9 and TRBJ1-4, is DSGVTQTPKHLITATGQRVTLRCSPRSGDLSVYWYQQSLDQGLQFLIQYYNGEERAKGNILERFSAQQFPDLHSELNLSSLELGDSALYFCASSVVEEGSNEKLFFGSGTQLSVL.